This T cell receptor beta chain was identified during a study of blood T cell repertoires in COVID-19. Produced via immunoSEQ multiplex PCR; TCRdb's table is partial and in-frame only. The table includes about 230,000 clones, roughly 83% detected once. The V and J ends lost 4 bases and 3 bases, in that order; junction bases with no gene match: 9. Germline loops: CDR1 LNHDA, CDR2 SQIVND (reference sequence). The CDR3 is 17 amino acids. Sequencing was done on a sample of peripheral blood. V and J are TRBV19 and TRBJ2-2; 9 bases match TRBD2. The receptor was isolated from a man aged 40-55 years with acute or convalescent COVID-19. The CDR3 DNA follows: TGTGCCAGTAGTAGTCCTAGACTAGCGGTAGACACCGGGGAGCTGTTTTTT. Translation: CASSSPRLAVDTGELFF.